This T cell receptor (beta chain) was recovered during a study of shared clonotypes between healthy human individuals. Whole-study context: The cohort had two women and a few men, ages 18 to 49.

Libraries were prepared by immunoSEQ multiplex PCR; TCRdb keeps only in-frame clonotypes and omits some of them. The table has a few million clones, around 93% seen once; the top ten hold approximately 0.41%. With respect to this clone: Its specificity is not known.

Regarding the study as a whole: Rarefaction indicated that sorted-subset sequencing remained incomplete although depth was large.

This receptor was obtained from a young man in good health. Some clones in this sample may be carry-over from other donors' samples. Material: naive CD4+ T cells from PBMCs. Subset given: CD45RA+ positively selected.

CDR3 region: CASSYSKGGDTQYF. As DNA, the CDR3 is TGTGCCAGCAGTTACTCGAAGGGGGGAGATACGCAGTATTTT. This chain uses TRBV6-6 with TRBJ2-3; D assignment may be TRBD1 or TRBD2 (6 bases each). The CDR3 contains 14 residues. Germline CDR1 MNHNY, CDR2 SVGAGI (reference sequence). V lost 0 bases and J 5 bases, leaving 9 bases between the germline ends.